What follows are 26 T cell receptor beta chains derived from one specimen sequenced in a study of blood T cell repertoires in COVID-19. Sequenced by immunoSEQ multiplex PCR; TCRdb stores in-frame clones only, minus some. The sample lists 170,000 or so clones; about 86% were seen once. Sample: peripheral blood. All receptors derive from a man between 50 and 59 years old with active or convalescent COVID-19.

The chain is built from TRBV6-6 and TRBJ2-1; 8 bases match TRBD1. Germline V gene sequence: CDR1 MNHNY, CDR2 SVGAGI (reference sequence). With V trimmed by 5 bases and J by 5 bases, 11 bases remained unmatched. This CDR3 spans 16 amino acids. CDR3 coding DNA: TGTGCCAGCAGTAGTCTAACCGGGACAGGAGACAATGAGCAGTTCTTC. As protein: CASSSLTGTGDNEQFF.

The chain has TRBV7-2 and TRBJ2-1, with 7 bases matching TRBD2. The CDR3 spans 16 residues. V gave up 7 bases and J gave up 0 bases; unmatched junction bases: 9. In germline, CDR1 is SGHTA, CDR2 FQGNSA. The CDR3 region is CASTPGAGYSYNEQFF. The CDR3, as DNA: TGTGCCAGCACCCCAGGAGCGGGGTACTCCTACAATGAGCAGTTCTTC.

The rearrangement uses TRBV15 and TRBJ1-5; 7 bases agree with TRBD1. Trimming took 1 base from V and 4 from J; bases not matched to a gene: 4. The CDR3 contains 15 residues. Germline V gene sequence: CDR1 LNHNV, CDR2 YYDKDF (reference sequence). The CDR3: CATSRGPTGNQPQHF. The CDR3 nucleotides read TGTGCCACCAGCAGAGGTCCGACAGGGAATCAGCCCCAGCATTTT.

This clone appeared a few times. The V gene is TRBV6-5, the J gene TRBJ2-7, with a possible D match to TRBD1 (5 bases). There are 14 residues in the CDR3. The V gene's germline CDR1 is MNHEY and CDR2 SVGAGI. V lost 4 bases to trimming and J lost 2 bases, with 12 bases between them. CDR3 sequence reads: CASSSFQGTYEQYF. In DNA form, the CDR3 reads TGTGCCAGCAGTTCGTTTCAGGGTACCTACGAGCAGTACTTC.

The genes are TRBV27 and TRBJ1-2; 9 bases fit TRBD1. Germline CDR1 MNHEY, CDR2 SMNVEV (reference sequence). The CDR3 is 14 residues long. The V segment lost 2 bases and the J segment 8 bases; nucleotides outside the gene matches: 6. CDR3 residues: CASSLGTGRGGYTF. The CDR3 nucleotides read TGTGCCAGCAGTTTAGGGACAGGGCGGGGCGGCTACACCTTC.

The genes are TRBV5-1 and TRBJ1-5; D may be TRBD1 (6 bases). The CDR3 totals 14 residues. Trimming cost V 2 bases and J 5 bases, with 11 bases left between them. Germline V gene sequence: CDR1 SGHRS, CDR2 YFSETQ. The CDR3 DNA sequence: TGCGCCAGCAGCTTTACAGGGACCGATCAGCCCCAGCATTTT. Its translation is CASSFTGTDQPQHF. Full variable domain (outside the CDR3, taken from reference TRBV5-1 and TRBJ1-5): KAGVTQTPRYLIKTRGQQVTLSCSPISGHRSVSWYQQTPGQGLQFLFEYFSETQRNKGNFPGRFSGRQFSNSRSEMNVSTLELGDSALYLCASSFTGTDQPQHFGDGTRLSIL.

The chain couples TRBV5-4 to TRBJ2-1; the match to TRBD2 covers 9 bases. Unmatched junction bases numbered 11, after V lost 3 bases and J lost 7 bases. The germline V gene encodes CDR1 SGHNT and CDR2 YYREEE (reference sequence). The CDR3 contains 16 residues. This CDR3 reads CASSSQAGGLRNEQFF. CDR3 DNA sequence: TGTGCCAGCAGCTCGCAAGCGGGAGGTTTAAGGAATGAGCAGTTCTTC.

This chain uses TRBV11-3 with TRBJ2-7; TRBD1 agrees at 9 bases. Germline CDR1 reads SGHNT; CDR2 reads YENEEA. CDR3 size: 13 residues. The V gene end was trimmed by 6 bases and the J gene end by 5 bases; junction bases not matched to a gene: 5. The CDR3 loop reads CASSPGQGHEQYF. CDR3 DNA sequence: TGTGCCAGCAGTCCGGGACAGGGCCACGAGCAGTACTTC. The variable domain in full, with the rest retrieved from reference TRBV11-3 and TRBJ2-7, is EAGVVQSPRYKIIEKKQPVAFWCNPISGHNTLYWYLQNLGQGPELLIRYENEEAVDDSQLPKDRFSAERLKGVDSTLKIQPAELGDSAVYLCASSPGQGHEQYFGPGTRLTVT.

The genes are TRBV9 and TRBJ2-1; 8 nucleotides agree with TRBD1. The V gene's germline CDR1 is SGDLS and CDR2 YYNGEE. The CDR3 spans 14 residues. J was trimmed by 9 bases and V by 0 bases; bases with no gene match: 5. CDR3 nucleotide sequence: TGTGCCAGCAGCGTAGGACAGGGGTCGGGTGAGCAGTTCTTC. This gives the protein CASSVGQGSGEQFF.

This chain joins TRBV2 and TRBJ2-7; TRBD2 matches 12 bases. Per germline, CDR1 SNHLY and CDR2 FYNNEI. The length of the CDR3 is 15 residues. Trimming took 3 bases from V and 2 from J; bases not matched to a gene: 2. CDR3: CASSDRTSGAYEQYF. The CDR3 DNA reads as TGTGCCAGCAGTGATAGGACTAGCGGGGCCTACGAGCAGTACTTC.

The CDR3 sequence: CASSSGTRGNTIYF. CDR3 DNA sequence: TGTGCCAGCAGCTCCGGGACACGGGGAAACACCATATATTTT. The gene calls are TRBV5-6 and TRBJ1-3, with D perhaps TRBD1 (6 bases). Germline-derived CDR1 and CDR2 are SGHDT and YYEEEE. The CDR3 length is 14 residues. The V and J ends lost 3 bases and 4 bases respectively, with 11 bases between them.

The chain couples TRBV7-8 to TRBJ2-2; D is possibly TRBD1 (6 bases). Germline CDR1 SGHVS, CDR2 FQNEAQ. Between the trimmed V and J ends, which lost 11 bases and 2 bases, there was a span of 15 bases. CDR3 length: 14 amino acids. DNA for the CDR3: TGTGCCGGGAGACAGGCCCCTAACACCGGGGAGCTGTTTTTT. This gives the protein CAGRQAPNTGELFF.

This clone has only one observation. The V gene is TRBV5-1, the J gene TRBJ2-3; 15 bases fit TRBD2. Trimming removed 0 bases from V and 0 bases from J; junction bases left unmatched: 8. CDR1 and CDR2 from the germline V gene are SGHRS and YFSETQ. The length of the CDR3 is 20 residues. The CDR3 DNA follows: TGCGCCAGCAGCTTGGCCGGACTAGCGGGAGGGTCCCCCAGCACAGATACGCAGTATTTT. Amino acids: CASSLAGLAGGSPSTDTQYF. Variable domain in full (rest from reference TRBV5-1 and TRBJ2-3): KAGVTQTPRYLIKTRGQQVTLSCSPISGHRSVSWYQQTPGQGLQFLFEYFSETQRNKGNFPGRFSGRQFSNSRSEMNVSTLELGDSALYLCASSLAGLAGGSPSTDTQYFGPGTRLTVL.

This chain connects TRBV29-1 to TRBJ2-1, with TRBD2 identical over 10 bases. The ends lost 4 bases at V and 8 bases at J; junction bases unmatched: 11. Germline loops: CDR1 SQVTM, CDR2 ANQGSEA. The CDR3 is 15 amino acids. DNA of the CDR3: TGCAGCGTTGCGGGGAGTAGCGGGAGGTCCCATGAGCAGTTCTTC. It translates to CSVAGSSGRSHEQFF.

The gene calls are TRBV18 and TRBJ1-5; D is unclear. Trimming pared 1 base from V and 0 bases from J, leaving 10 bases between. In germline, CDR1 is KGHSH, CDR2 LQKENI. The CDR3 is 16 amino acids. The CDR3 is CASSPRRDDSNQPQHF. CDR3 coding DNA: TGTGCCAGCTCACCACGTCGGGATGATAGCAATCAGCCCCAGCATTTT.

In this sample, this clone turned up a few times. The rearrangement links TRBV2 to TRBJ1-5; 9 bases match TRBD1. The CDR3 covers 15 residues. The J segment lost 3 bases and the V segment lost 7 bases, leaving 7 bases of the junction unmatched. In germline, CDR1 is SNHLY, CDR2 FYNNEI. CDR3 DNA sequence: TGTGCCAGCATGGCAAGGACAGGGGTCAATCAGCCCCAGCATTTT. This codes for CASMARTGVNQPQHF.

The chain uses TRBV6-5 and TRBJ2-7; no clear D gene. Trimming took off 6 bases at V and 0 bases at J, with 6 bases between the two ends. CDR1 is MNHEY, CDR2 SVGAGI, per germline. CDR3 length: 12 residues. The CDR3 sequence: CASRAVSYEQYF. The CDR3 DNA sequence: TGTGCCAGCAGAGCTGTCTCCTACGAGCAGTACTTC.

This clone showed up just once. The CDR3 DNA reads as TGTGCCAGCAGTCAACCCGGGACAGGGTATTACGAGCAGTACTTC. Protein product: CASSQPGTGYYEQYF. J is TRBJ2-7 and V is TRBV6-2 or TRBV6-3; 9 bases match TRBD1. The CDR3 loop spans 15 amino acids. Germline V gene lookup returns CDR1 MNHEY and CDR2 SVGEGT. Trimming took 5 bases from V and 4 from J; bases not matched to a gene: 9.

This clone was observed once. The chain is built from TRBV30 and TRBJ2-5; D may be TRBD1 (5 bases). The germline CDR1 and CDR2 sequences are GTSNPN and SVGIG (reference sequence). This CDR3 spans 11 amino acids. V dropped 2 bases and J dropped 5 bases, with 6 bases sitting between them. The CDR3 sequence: CAWSWGETQYF. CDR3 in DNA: TGTGCCTGGAGTTGGGGCGAGACCCAGTACTTC.

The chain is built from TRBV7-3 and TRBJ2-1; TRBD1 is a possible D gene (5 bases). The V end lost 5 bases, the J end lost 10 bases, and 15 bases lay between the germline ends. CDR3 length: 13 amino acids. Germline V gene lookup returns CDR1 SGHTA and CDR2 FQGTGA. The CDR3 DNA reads TGTGCCAGCAGCCCAGGGCCCGATAGGGAGCAGTTCTTC. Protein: CASSPGPDREQFF.

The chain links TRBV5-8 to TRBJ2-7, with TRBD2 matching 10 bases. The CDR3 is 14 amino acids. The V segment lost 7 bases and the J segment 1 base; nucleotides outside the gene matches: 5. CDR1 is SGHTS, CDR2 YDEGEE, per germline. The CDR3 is CASARTSGSYEQYF. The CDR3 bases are TGTGCCAGCGCCCGGACTAGCGGTTCCTACGAGCAGTACTTC.

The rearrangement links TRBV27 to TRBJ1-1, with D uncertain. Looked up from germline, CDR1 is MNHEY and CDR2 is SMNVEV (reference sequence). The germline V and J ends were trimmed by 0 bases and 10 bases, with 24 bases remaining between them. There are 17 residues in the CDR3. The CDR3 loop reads CASSLSTGVRPTSSAFF. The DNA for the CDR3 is TGTGCCAGCAGTTTATCTACCGGGGTCAGGCCGACCAGTTCAGCTTTCTTT.

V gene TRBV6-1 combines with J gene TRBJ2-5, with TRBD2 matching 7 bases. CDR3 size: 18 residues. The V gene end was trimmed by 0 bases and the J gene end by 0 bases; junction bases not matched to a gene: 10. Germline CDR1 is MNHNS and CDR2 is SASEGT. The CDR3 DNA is TGTGCCAGCAGTGAAGCCCCGTGGAGCGGGGCGTACCAAGAGACCCAGTACTTC. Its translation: CASSEAPWSGAYQETQYF.

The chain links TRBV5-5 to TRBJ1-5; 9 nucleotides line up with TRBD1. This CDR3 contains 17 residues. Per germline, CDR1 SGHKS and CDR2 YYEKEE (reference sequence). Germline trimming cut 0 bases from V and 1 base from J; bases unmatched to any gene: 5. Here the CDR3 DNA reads TGTGCCAGCAGCTTGGAACAGGGGGCTGCCAGCAATCAGCCCCAGCATTTT. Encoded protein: CASSLEQGAASNQPQHF.

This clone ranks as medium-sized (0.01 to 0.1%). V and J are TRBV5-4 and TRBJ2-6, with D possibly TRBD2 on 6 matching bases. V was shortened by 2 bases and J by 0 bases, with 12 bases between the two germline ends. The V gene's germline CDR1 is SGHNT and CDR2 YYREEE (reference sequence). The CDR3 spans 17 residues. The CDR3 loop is CASSLDWGDSGANVLTF. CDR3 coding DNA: TGTGCCAGCAGCTTAGATTGGGGGGACTCTGGGGCCAACGTCCTGACTTTC.

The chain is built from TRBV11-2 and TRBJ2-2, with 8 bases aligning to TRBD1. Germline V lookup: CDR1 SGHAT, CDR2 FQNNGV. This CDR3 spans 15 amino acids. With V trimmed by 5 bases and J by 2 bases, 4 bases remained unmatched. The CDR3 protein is CASSQQGGNTGELFF. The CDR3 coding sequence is TGTGCCAGCAGCCAACAGGGGGGAAACACCGGGGAGCTGTTTTTT.